Below, one T cell receptor (beta chain) is given with its context. This clonotype has more than one count but fewer than ten. Its antigen remains unidentified. No much larger clonotype is one base removed from it; base qualities were not supplied. This specimen belongs to a study of regulatory T cells in long-lasting Graves disease (dated by TCRdb to about 2021). Some background on the complete study: Persistent Graves' disease meant more than 5 years of antithyroid drug treatment with TSH receptor autoantibodies that stayed positive. In the clinical cohort, patients with persistent Graves' disease had used antithyroid drugs for an average of about 10 years. Persistent Graves' disease patients were compared with newly diagnosed Graves' disease patients by peripheral blood TCR sequencing and RNA sequencing. A total of about 35 samples underwent TCR sequencing, from about 13 patients with persistent Graves' disease and some 20 patients with newly diagnosed Graves' disease. The study was registered as a clinical trial and conducted in China. The study at large found these results: Patients with persistent disease shared more public clonotypes (about 3,000) than newly diagnosed patients did (approximately 990). The small sample size was acknowledged by the authors as a limitation that may reduce accuracy. Peripheral blood alone was examined, since thyroid tissue, which constituted the primary lesion, could not be accessed. Preferential use of TRBV28, TRBJ1-2 and TRBJ2-5 was observed in persistent disease, whereas TRBV20-1 and TRBJ2-1 were favored in newly diagnosed disease. Only the TCR beta chain was sequenced and analyzed. Persistent Graves' disease patients showed lower TCR Shannon entropy and fewer highly expanded clones than newly diagnosed patients, suggesting clonal expansion.

The time point label of this sample denotes: persistent/refractory GD, antithyroid drugs over 5 years with positive TRAb. For both TCR sequencing and RNA sequencing, RNA was extracted from PBMCs using TRIzol. The diagnosis of Graves' disease was made according to American Thyroid Association guidelines. Patients for the study were recruited at an endocrinology department in Xi'an, China. Each patient gave roughly 8.4 milliliters of peripheral blood, collected in an EDTA anticoagulant tube. Ficoll Paque Plus density gradient separation was used to isolate PBMCs, and no further T cell sorting was performed. An Agilent 2100 Bioanalyzer and agarose gel were used to check RNA quality, while a NanoDrop 2000 measured RNA concentration. Preparation of the library involved multiplex PCR. Reads for this sample came from an Illumina HiSeq 4000. iRepertoire HTBI primers and Arm-PCR amplification of CDR3 regions were used to construct TCR beta libraries. Before sequencing, the PCR products went through gel purification. The paper's processing steps were these. Across samples, approximately 68 TRBV and over 11 TRBJ segments were identified and used for gene usage analysis of CDR3 amino acid clonotypes. COPE and FqMerger were used to merge filtered high-quality paired reads into contigs. BLAST was used to align contigs to IMGT TRBV, TRBD and TRBJ reference genes, with CDR3 defined following IMGT. Any clonotype with a frequency above 0.1% was classified as a highly expanded clone. Shannon entropy was used to measure repertoire diversity, and the Gini coefficient was used to measure V-J evenness. Public clonotypes were defined as clonotypes shared by more than one individual. TCRdb took the public reads, trimmed them with fastp at Q25, ran MiXCR for clone calling and kept in-frame beta chains. Entries are consolidated by CDR3 protein sequence, retaining the most common genes and DNA. TCRdb assigned the V and J calls; the authors' analysis was not used. The sample table lists about 460,000 distinct CDR3 sequences, roughly 22% of them with a count of one. Roughly 14% of the sample lies in the top ten.

The germline V gene sets CDR1 to MGHDK and CDR2 to SYGVNS. V and J are truncated by 3 bases and 6 bases respectively, leaving an intervening sequence of 15 bases. Measured from the cysteine to the phenylalanine, the CDR3 is 15 residues long. Only CDR3 DNA remains: 45 bases, in frame from the first base. The source material was peripheral blood mononuclear cells (PBMCs), sampled when the disease was refractory, from a patient treated with antithyroid drugs. The chain couples TRBV25-1 to TRBJ2-4, with the D gene possibly TRBD1 or TRBD2, each one fitting 5 bases. The receptor was isolated from a female donor with Graves disease. Here the CDR3 is given as CASSDPQDWGNIQYF. The sequenced DNA is TGTGCCAGCAGTGATCCACAGGACTGGGGAAACATTCAGTACTTC.